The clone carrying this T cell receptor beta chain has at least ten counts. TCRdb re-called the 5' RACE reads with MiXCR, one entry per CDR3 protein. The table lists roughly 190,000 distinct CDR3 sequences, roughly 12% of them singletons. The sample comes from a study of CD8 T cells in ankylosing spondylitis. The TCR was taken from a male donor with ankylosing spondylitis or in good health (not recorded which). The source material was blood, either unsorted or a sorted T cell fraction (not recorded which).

The CDR3, as DNA: TGTGCCAGCAGTTTCGCTCTGGGCAATCAGCCCCAGCATTTT. Translated: CASSFALGNQPQHF. This rearrangement joins TRBV27 to TRBJ1-5; D remains ambiguous. CDR1 is MNHEY, CDR2 SMNVEV, per germline (reference sequence). This CDR3 region has 14 residues. V was pared by 3 bases and J by 2 bases, with 8 bases between.